Following are 30 T cell receptor beta chains from one sample sequenced in a study of Graves' ophthalmopathy and Graves' hyperthyroidism. TCR beta CDR3 regions were amplified from RNA transcripts. Scientists carried out first-round RT-PCR using HTBI primers and then a second-round multiplex PCR. Via MiXCR, TCRdb re-called the multiplex PCR reads, giving one row per CDR3 protein. This sample has about 620,000 distinct CDR3 sequences, with about a fifth found just once. Sequencing was performed on peripheral blood. The receptors derive from a woman aged 18-30 years with stable Graves' hyperthyroidism. Some clones in this sample may be carry-over from other donors' samples.

This clonotype was recorded at least ten times. J is TRBJ1-2 and V is TRBV6-5; no reliable D call. The germline V and J ends were trimmed by 4 bases and 2 bases, with 11 bases remaining between them. The CDR3 is 14 residues long. Per germline, CDR1 MNHEY and CDR2 SVGAGI. CDR3 nucleotide sequence: TGTGCCAGCAGTTTCCGGGGAGCAAACTATGGCTACACCTTC. Its translation is CASSFRGANYGYTF.

This clonotype has ten or more counts. The genes are TRBV12-3 or TRBV12-4 and TRBJ1-2, with a tentative D call TRBD1 (5 bases). V was trimmed by 5 bases and J by 2 bases, leaving 12 bases between them. The CDR3 totals 14 residues. CDR3 amino acids: CASSDRTRNYGYTF. The CDR3 nucleotides are TGTGCCAGCAGTGACCGGACAAGAAACTATGGCTACACCTTC.

On this clonotype: Sequence at one end of the junction differs from germline and may be a read error. The chain links TRBV12-5 to TRBJ2-4; no reliable D call. The length of the CDR3 is 16 residues. In germline, CDR1 is LGHNT, CDR2 FRNRAP. DNA for the CDR3: TGTGCTAGTGGAATTGGTACTCCGGCAGCCAAAAACATTAAGTACTTC. Protein: CASGIGTPAAKNIKYF.

Many counts were recorded for this clonotype. The chain uses TRBV6-1 and TRBJ1-5; 9 bases agree with TRBD1. CDR1 is MNHNS and CDR2 is SASEGT in the germline V gene. J was trimmed by 1 base and V by 4 bases; bases with no gene match: 5. This CDR3 is built from 16 residues. The CDR3 protein is CASSAQGAASNQPQHF. The CDR3, as DNA: TGTGCCAGCAGTGCACAGGGGGCAGCGAGCAATCAGCCCCAGCATTTT.

There are many counts of this clonotype. The chain carries TRBV6-1 and TRBJ2-7; a weak D match, TRBD1 (5 bases). The CDR3 runs 15 residues. Germline-derived CDR1 and CDR2 are MNHNS and SASEGT. Between the trimmed V and J ends, which lost 1 base and 3 bases, there was a span of 13 bases. CDR3 sequence: CASSEEWGPNYEQYF. The DNA of the CDR3 is TGTGCCAGCAGTGAAGAGTGGGGCCCCAACTACGAGCAGTACTTC.

This clonotype was seen repeatedly, ten times or more. The chain combines TRBV10-1 with TRBJ2-5; 7 positions agree with TRBD1. V lost 6 bases and J lost 3; bases outside the gene matches: 4. Germline lookup yields CDR1 WNHNN and CDR2 SYGVQD (reference sequence). The CDR3 is 13 residues long. CDR3 DNA: TGCGCCAGCAGAGGACAGGCTGAAGAGACCCAGTACTTC. The encoded protein is CASRGQAEETQYF.

This clonotype occurred many times. This chain connects TRBV24-1 to TRBJ2-7; TRBD2 agrees at 11 bases. The germline gives CDR1 KGHDR, CDR2 SFDVKD. V lost 2 bases and J lost 3; bases outside the gene matches: 2. There are 15 residues in the CDR3. CDR3 in DNA: TGTGCCACCAGTGATTCACTAGCGGGAGTCTACGAGCAGTACTTC. Translated, it gives CATSDSLAGVYEQYF.

This clonotype was recorded at least ten times. V and J are TRBV19 and TRBJ1-2; D ambiguous. CDR3 length: 15 amino acids. Germline CDR1 reads LNHDA; CDR2 reads SQIVND (reference sequence). V was shortened by 0 bases and J by 7 bases, with 15 bases between the two germline ends. CDR3 loop: CASSIENVSHRGYTF. The CDR3 bases are TGTGCCAGTAGTATAGAGAACGTCTCCCACCGTGGCTACACCTTC.

This clonotype has at least ten counts. V is TRBV18 and J is TRBJ1-6; D not resolved. V was shortened by 6 bases and J by 10 bases, with 13 bases between the two germline ends. Germline values: CDR1 KGHSH, CDR2 LQKENI. This CDR3 comprises 13 residues. The CDR3 reads CASSPSYESPLHF. In DNA, the CDR3 is TGTGCCAGCTCCCCATCGTACGAGTCACCCCTCCACTTT.

In this sample, this clonotype turned up many times. The V and J genes are TRBV5-1 and TRBJ2-2; tentative D call: TRBD2 (5 bases). V was shortened by 1 base and J by 3 bases, with 10 bases between the two germline ends. CDR3 length: 15 residues. The V gene's germline CDR1 is SGHRS and CDR2 YFSETQ. The CDR3: CASSLLAPDTGELFF. In DNA form, the CDR3 reads TGCGCCAGCAGCTTGTTAGCGCCAGACACCGGGGAGCTGTTTTTT.

At least ten counts were recorded for this clonotype. The chain carries TRBV30 and TRBJ1-5; D is unresolved. CDR3 length: 13 residues. V was clipped by 2 bases and J by 6 bases, with 11 bases between them. Germline CDR1 is GTSNPN and CDR2 is SVGIG (reference sequence). CDR3 sequence reads: CAWSHGDIQPQHF. DNA of the CDR3: TGTGCCTGGAGTCACGGGGATATTCAGCCCCAGCATTTT. The entire variable domain, with the rest obtained from reference TRBV30 and TRBJ1-5, is as follows: SQTIHQWPATLVQPVGSPLSLECTVEGTSNPNLYWYRQAAGRGLQLLFYSVGIGQISSEVPQNLSASRPQDRQFILSSKKLLLSDSGFYLCAWSHGDIQPQHFGDGTRLSIL.

The CDR3 protein is CASSLGRGTLHTGELFF. The CDR3 DNA follows: TGTGCCAGCAGTTTAGGCCGAGGGACCCTGCACACCGGGGAGCTGTTTTTT. This chain links TRBV6-2 or TRBV6-3 with TRBJ2-2; either TRBD1 or TRBD2 may supply D (5 bases each). Trimming cost V 4 bases and J 3 bases, with 18 bases left between them. Per germline, CDR1 MNHEY and CDR2 SVGEGT. The CDR3 extends over 17 amino acids.

The rearrangement joins TRBV10-3 to TRBJ1-5, with D maybe TRBD1 (6 bases). Deletions cut 0 bases from V and 2 bases from J, with 14 bases between. The CDR3 has 17 residues. CDR1 ENHRY and CDR2 SYGVKD come from the germline V gene. The CDR3 bases are TGTGCCATCAGTGAGTCTACCGGGGGCGCCGGCAATCAGCCCCAGCATTTT. It translates to CAISESTGGAGNQPQHF.

This clonotype has ten or more counts. This CDR3 is CASMTTGGGETQYF. In DNA, the CDR3 is TGTGCCAGCATGACCACAGGGGGGGGAGAGACCCAGTACTTC. This chain connects TRBV11-2 to TRBJ2-5; a possible D gene is TRBD1 (8 bases). Germline V gene sequence: CDR1 SGHAT, CDR2 FQNNGV. The germline V and J ends were trimmed by 7 bases and 4 bases, with 16 bases remaining between them. The CDR3 totals 14 residues.

In its sample, this clonotype was seen many times. The rearrangement joins TRBV20-1 to TRBJ2-7; D call uncertain. V dropped 0 bases and J dropped 0 bases, with 12 bases sitting between them. Germline lookup yields CDR1 DFQATT and CDR2 SNEGSKA (reference sequence). The CDR3 runs to 15 residues. CDR3 coding DNA: TGCAGTGCTAGAGATCCGCGGAAGAGCTCCTACGAGCAGTACTTC. Protein product: CSARDPRKSSYEQYF.

There are many counts of this clonotype. V is TRBV29-1 and J is TRBJ2-7; 7 positions match TRBD2. CDR3 length: 13 amino acids. Germline V gene data show CDR1 as SQVTM and CDR2 as ANQGSEA. V lost 7 bases and J lost 0; bases outside the gene matches: 6. CDR3 region: CSAGEGSSYEQYF. CDR3 in DNA: TGCAGCGCTGGGGAGGGAAGCTCCTACGAGCAGTACTTC.

This clonotype was observed many times. The chain uses TRBV12-3 or TRBV12-4 and TRBJ2-5, with 11 bases matching TRBD1. CDR3 length: 15 amino acids. After removal of 5 bases from V and 5 bases from J, the junction contained 7 bases not matched to a gene. The CDR3 nucleotides read TGTGCCAGCAGTATACGGACAGGGGGCGGGGAGACCCAGTACTTC. Residues: CASSIRTGGGETQYF.

The sample holds many counts of this clonotype. The chain joins TRBV7-2 to TRBJ2-5, with a tentative D call TRBD2 (5 bases). Germline CDR1 and CDR2: SGHTA and FQGNSA. The V and J ends lost 5 bases and 5 bases respectively, with 12 bases between them. The length of the CDR3 is 13 residues. The CDR3: CASSTRTGETQYF. In DNA, the CDR3 is TGTGCCAGCAGCACCCGGACGGGGGAGACCCAGTACTTC.

This clonotype occurred many times. The chain combines TRBV5-1 with TRBJ1-2; perhaps TRBD1 as D (5 bases). Trimming removed 4 bases at V and 8 bases at J, with 18 bases between. Looked up from germline, CDR1 is SGHRS and CDR2 is YFSETQ. There are 14 residues in the CDR3. The CDR3 reads CASSIETGAGGYTF. The CDR3 DNA reads TGCGCCAGCAGCATAGAGACTGGGGCTGGGGGCTACACCTTC.

In its sample, this clonotype was seen many times. CDR3 protein: CASSNGRVGYGYTF. CDR3 DNA: TGTGCCAGCAGCAACGGCAGGGTGGGCTATGGCTACACCTTC. V and J are TRBV6-2 or TRBV6-3 and TRBJ1-2; D perhaps matches TRBD1 (5 bases). Per germline, CDR1 MNHEY and CDR2 SVGEGT. The CDR3 loop spans 14 amino acids. The V and J ends lost 6 bases and 4 bases respectively, with 15 bases between them.

This clonotype was seen repeatedly, ten times or more. The genes are TRBV28 and TRBJ2-5; no clear D. Germline V lookup: CDR1 MDHEN, CDR2 SYDVKM. CDR3 length equals 12 residues. The V and J ends lost 8 bases and 6 bases respectively, with 13 bases between them. The CDR3 bases are TGTGCCAGCGAAAGTACCACGAAGACCCAGTACTTC. It specifies CASESTTKTQYF.

The V call is TRBV5-1, the J call TRBJ1-1; the D is unclear. The V gene's germline CDR1 is SGHRS and CDR2 YFSETQ. Trimming took off 0 bases at V and 7 bases at J, with 13 bases between the two ends. The CDR3 sequence is 14 residues long. The CDR3 loop reads CASSLDEAGSEAFF. CDR3 coding DNA: TGCGCCAGCAGCTTGGATGAGGCCGGGAGTGAAGCTTTCTTT. Based on the CDR3 plus reference TRBV5-1 and TRBJ1-1, the full variable domain is KAGVTQTPRYLIKTRGQQVTLSCSPISGHRSVSWYQQTPGQGLQFLFEYFSETQRNKGNFPGRFSGRQFSNSRSEMNVSTLELGDSALYLCASSLDEAGSEAFFGQGTRLTVV.

This clonotype was picked up many times. The chain joins TRBV6-1 to TRBJ1-1; 11 positions match TRBD1. The V and J ends lost 4 bases and 11 bases, in that order; junction bases with no gene match: 3. There are 12 residues in the CDR3. Germline CDR1 and CDR2: MNHNS and SASEGT. As DNA, the CDR3 is TGTGCCAGCAGTGCGGACAGGGGGCGGGCTTTCTTT. It translates to CASSADRGRAFF.

This chain joins TRBV12-3 or TRBV12-4 and TRBJ1-1; 7 nucleotides line up with TRBD1. The CDR3 sequence is 15 residues long. V shed 3 bases, J shed 1 base, and the junction held 5 bases outside the gene matches. The CDR3 is CASSLTTGENTEAFF. The CDR3 DNA reads as TGTGCCAGCAGTTTGACAACAGGGGAGAACACTGAAGCTTTCTTT.

This chain uses TRBV2 with TRBJ2-5; 11 bases line up with TRBD2. After removal of 6 bases from V and 5 bases from J, the junction contained 5 bases not matched to a gene. The CDR3 contains 14 residues. Germline loops: CDR1 SNHLY, CDR2 FYNNEI. The CDR3 sequence is CASSDSGGAETQYF. CDR3 DNA sequence: TGTGCCAGCAGCGATAGCGGGGGGGCCGAGACCCAGTACTTC.

This clonotype was seen ten or more times. J is TRBJ2-7 and V is TRBV28; 10 bases match TRBD1. Germline-derived CDR1 and CDR2 are MDHEN and SYDVKM. V lost 7 bases to trimming and J lost 4 bases; unmatched junction nucleotides: 10. The CDR3 has 15 amino acids. The CDR3 sequence: CASTLTGGRAYEQYF. The CDR3 DNA is TGTGCCAGCACCTTGACAGGGGGCAGGGCATACGAGCAGTACTTC.

This clonotype was seen repeatedly, ten times or more. The rearrangement uses TRBV10-3 and TRBJ1-5, with a weak D call TRBD1 (6 bases). Germline values: CDR1 ENHRY, CDR2 SYGVKD. The CDR3 covers 12 residues. The V end lost 3 bases, the J end lost 7 bases, and 7 bases lay between the germline ends. Here the CDR3 reads CAISDRGQPQHF. CDR3 in DNA: TGTGCCATCAGTGACAGGGGACAGCCCCAGCATTTT.

The sample holds many counts of this clonotype. The chain uses TRBV27 and TRBJ1-1; D is ambiguous. The germline gives CDR1 MNHEY, CDR2 SMNVEV (reference sequence). The CDR3 consists of 15 residues. Trimming pared 3 bases from V and 3 bases from J, leaving 14 bases between. CDR3 sequence: CASSFGWVPDTEAFF. Here the CDR3 DNA reads TGTGCCAGCAGTTTTGGCTGGGTTCCGGACACTGAAGCTTTCTTT.

Turning to this clonotype: This may come from a read error, since a much larger clone is one base off. J is TRBJ2-5 and V is TRBV7-9, with 11 bases matching TRBD2. From germline, CDR1 is SEHNR and CDR2 FQNEAQ (reference sequence). Trimming took 8 bases from V and 0 from J; bases not matched to a gene: 8. The CDR3 loop spans 16 amino acids. The CDR3 coding sequence is TGTGCCAGCGGCTCGGGACTAGCGGAGTACCAAGAGACCCAGTACTTC. Translated, it gives CASGSGLAEYQETQYF.

The sample holds many counts of this clonotype. This chain connects TRBV12-3 or TRBV12-4 to TRBJ1-1; 7 bases align to TRBD1. The CDR3 totals 13 residues. Trimming cost V 5 bases and J 4 bases; bases outside gene matches: 4. The CDR3 here is CASSMNRGTEAFF. The CDR3 DNA is TGTGCCAGCAGTATGAACAGGGGCACTGAAGCTTTCTTT.